This TCR beta chain was profiled in a study of sequential checkpoint blockade in melanoma. Study-wide context: Randomization was 1:1 between first-line nivolumab→ipilimumab and ipilimumab→nivolumab. Both treatment sequences were followed by maintenance nivolumab.

The CDR3 has 13 amino acids. Trimming cost V 0 bases and J 5 bases, with 8 bases left between them. CDR1 is MNHEY, CDR2 SVGAGI, per germline. This clone was counted only a few times. Other DNA sequences of this sample code for an identical CDR3. The treatment: randomized to nivolumab then ipilimumab (arm A) or the reverse (arm B). From thawed PBMCs, live CD3+CD8+ cells negative for CD19 and CD56 were sorted. Some clones are missing from TCRdb's copy, which holds only in-frame ones; the method was immunoSEQ multiplex PCR. Of about 21,000 clones detected, about four fifths appear once; the ten largest clones hold around 10%.

The source material was CD8+ T cells sorted from blood (inferred from file names), sampled from a patient given nivolumab and ipilimumab in sequence. J is TRBJ2-7 and V is TRBV6-5, with D tentatively TRBD1 (5 bases). The receptor was derived from a human donor with melanoma. The CDR3 here is CASSYSSGNEQYF. The CDR3 DNA follows: TGTGCCAGCAGTTACTCGTCAGGGAACGAGCAGTACTTC.